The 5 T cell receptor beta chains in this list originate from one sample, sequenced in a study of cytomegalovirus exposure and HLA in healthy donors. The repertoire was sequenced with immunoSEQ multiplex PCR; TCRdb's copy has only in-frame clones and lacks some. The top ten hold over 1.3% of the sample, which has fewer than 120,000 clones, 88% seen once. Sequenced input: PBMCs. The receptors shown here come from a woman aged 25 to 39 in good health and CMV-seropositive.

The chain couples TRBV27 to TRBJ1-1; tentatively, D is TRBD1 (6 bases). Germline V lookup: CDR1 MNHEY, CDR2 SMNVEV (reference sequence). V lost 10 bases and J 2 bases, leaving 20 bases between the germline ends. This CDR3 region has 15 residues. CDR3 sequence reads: CATPVWPDRNTEAFF. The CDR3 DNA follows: TGTGCCACCCCAGTATGGCCGGACAGAAACACTGAAGCTTTCTTT.

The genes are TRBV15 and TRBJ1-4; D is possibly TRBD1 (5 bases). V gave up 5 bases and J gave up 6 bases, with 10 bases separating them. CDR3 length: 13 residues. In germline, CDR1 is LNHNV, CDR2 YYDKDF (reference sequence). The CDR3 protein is CATSDRGDEKLFF. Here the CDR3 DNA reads TGTGCCACCAGCGATAGGGGCGATGAAAAACTGTTTTTT. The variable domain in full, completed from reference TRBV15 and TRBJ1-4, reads DAMVIQNPRYQVTQFGKPVTLSCSQTLNHNVMYWYQQKSSQAPKLLFHYYDKDFNNEADTPDNFQSRRPNTSFCFLDIRSPGLGDTAMYLCATSDRGDEKLFFGSGTQLSVL.

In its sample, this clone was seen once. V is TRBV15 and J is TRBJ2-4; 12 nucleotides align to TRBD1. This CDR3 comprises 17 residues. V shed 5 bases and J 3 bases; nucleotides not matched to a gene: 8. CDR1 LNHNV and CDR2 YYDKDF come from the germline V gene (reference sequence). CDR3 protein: CATSGPGTGGVKNIQYF. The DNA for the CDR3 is TGTGCCACCAGCGGGCCCGGGACAGGGGGCGTCAAAAACATTCAGTACTTC.

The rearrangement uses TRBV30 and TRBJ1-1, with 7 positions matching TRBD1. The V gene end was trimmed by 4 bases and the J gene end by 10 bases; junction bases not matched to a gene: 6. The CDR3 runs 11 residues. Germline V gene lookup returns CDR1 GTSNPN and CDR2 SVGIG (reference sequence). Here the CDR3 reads CAWNRQGRAFF. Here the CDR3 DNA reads TGTGCCTGGAACCGACAGGGTAGAGCTTTCTTT.

CDR3 bases: TGTGCCAGCAGCCAAGATTCACAGGGGATGTCGTACGAGCAGTACTTC. Its translation: CASSQDSQGMSYEQYF. V and J are TRBV14 and TRBJ2-7, with 7 bases identical to TRBD1. V dropped 0 bases and J dropped 4; count of bases not matched to a gene: 9. Per germline, CDR1 SGHDN and CDR2 FVKESK. The length of the CDR3 is 16 residues.